The sequence of this T cell receptor (beta chain) was determined in a study of response to subunit inactivated influenza vaccine. The CDR3 is 14 residues long. Trimming stripped 4 bases from V and 2 bases from J, with 12 bases between. TCRdb re-derived calls from the RT-PCR reads in MiXCR, one entry per CDR3 protein. The sample contains more than 550,000 distinct CDR3 sequences, around 10% of which appear only once. Another study also made use of these data, one on T cells expressing NK-cell markers. In that study: TCR beta libraries carry UMIs added by 5'RACE template switching.

The V and J genes are TRBV12-3 or TRBV12-4 and TRBJ2-7; D is possibly TRBD1 (6 bases). The input for sequencing was PBMCs from blood, taken on the day of vaccination. The TCR sequence derives from a man aged 45 to 65 who received an inactivated influenza vaccine. The CDR3 nucleotides read TGTGCCAGCAGTTCCTCGGGACACCCCTACGAGCAGTACTTC. Translating it yields CASSSSGHPYEQYF.